Listed below are T cell receptor beta chains from one sample, sequenced in a study of T cell responses to AZD1222 COVID-19 vaccine. The protocol was immunoSEQ multiplex PCR, while the TCRdb copy is restricted to in-frame clones and leaves out a portion. The data contain around 140,000 clones, roughly nine tenths of them singletons. Sequenced material: peripheral blood, taken 28 days after the second dose of the MenACWY control vaccine. These receptors were collected from an adult who received the MenACWY meningococcal vaccine as a control. Both conserved end residues are part of each CDR3. A D gene is named only where the DNA matches it firmly.

V,J,D,CDR3,DNA
TRBV10-3,TRBJ1-4,TRBD1,CAISDTGTGVLAGEKLFF,TGTGCCATCAGTGATACCGGGACAGGGGTCTTAGCTGGTGAAAAACTGTTTTTT
TRBV29-1,TRBJ1-3,-,CSDQDGQANAIYF,TGCAGCGACCAAGACGGGCAGGCGAACGCCATATATTTT
TRBV19,TRBJ2-3,TRBD1,CASSKVGTGVDTQYF,TGTGCCAGTAGTAAGGTGGGGACAGGGGTTGATACGCAGTATTTT
TRBV19,TRBJ1-3,-,CASSPPPDPFSGNTIYF,TGTGCCAGTAGCCCTCCTCCAGACCCCTTCTCTGGAAACACCATATATTTT
TRBV7-2,TRBJ1-5,TRBD1,CASSLEGTGRKHF,TGTGCCAGCAGCCTCGAAGGGACAGGAAGAAAGCATTTT
TRBV12-3/TRBV12-4,TRBJ1-2,-,CASSAVQRDGYTF,TGTGCCAGCAGTGCCGTCCAGAGAGACGGCTACACCTTC
TRBV21-1,TRBJ1-4,-,CASNSPPEKLFF,TGTGCCAGCAATTCCCCCCCCGAAAAACTGTTTTTT
TRBV12-5,TRBJ2-3,-,CASGLVSGGNRARDTQYF,TGTGCTAGTGGTTTGGTATCTGGGGGGAACAGGGCGCGGGATACGCAGTATTTT
TRBV19,TRBJ1-3,-,CASSIGQSGNTIYF,TGTGCCAGTAGTATCGGACAGTCCGGAAACACCATATATTTT
TRBV10-3,TRBJ2-3,-,CATSGGDTQYF,TGTGCCACGTCAGGGGGGGATACGCAGTATTTT
TRBV28,TRBJ2-1,-,CASSLHGTSYNEQFF,TGTGCCAGCAGTTTACACGGGACCTCCTACAATGAGCAGTTCTTC
TRBV28,TRBJ1-5,TRBD1,CASSLTGGIKYSNQPQHF,TGTGCCAGCAGTTTAACAGGGGGTATAAAGTATAGCAATCAGCCCCAGCATTTT
TRBV2,TRBJ2-2,-,CASAFRAGLSTGELFF,TGTGCCAGCGCCTTCAGGGCGGGGTTGAGCACCGGGGAGCTGTTTTTT